This T cell receptor (beta chain) emerged from a study of cytomegalovirus exposure and HLA in healthy donors. Whole-study results and caveats: Listed as cytomegalovirus-associated were 170 or so TCR beta chains. The CMV antigen specificity of three CMV-associated chains was confirmed through in vitro analysis. Rare TCR sequences dominated, though some public TCRs recurred in many donors.

Points on this clone: Its antigen is not identified.

Sequencing used immunoSEQ multiplex PCR; TCRdb keeps in-frame clones, though not all of them. The profile shows 150,000 or so clones, just under 90% of them singletons. The sample comprised PBMCs. This sequence originates from a woman aged 25-40 years in good health and CMV-seronegative.

The CDR3 DNA follows: TGTGCCACCAGCAGAGATAAAGACTCTTTCTTT. It is translated as CATSRDKDSFF. This chain joins TRBV15 and TRBJ1-1, with D unclear. Per germline, CDR1 LNHNV and CDR2 YYDKDF (reference sequence). V gave up 0 bases and J gave up 12 bases, with 8 bases separating them. The CDR3 contains 11 residues.